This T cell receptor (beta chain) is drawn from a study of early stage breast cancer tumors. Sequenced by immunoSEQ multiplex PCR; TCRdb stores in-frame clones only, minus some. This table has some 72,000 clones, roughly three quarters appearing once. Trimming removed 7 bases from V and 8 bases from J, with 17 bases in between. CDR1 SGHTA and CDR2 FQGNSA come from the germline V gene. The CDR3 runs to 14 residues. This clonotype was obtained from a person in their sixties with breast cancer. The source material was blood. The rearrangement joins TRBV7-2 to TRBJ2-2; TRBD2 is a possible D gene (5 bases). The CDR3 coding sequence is TGTGCCAGCATCCCCATAGTAGCGCCGGGGGAGCTGTTTTTT. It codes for CASIPIVAPGELFF.